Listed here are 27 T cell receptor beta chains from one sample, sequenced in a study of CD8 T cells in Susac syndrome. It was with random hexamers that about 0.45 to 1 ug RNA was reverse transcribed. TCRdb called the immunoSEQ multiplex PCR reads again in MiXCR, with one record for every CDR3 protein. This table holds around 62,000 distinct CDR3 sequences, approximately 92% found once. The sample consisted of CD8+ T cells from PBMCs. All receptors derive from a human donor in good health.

CDR3 region: CASIGGGNQPQHF. The CDR3, as DNA: TGTGCCAGTATAGGGGGGGGCAATCAGCCCCAGCATTTT. The chain employs TRBV19 and TRBJ1-5; the D gene is possibly TRBD1 (6 bases). The CDR3 length is 13 residues. V was cut by 7 bases and J by 2 bases, with 9 bases left in between. From germline, CDR1 is LNHDA and CDR2 SQIVND (reference sequence).

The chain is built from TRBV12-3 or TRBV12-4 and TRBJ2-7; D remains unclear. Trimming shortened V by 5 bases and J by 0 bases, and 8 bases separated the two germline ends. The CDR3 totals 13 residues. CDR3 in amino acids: CASSPTPSYEQYF. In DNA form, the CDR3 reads TGTGCCAGCAGTCCGACTCCCTCCTACGAGCAGTACTTC.

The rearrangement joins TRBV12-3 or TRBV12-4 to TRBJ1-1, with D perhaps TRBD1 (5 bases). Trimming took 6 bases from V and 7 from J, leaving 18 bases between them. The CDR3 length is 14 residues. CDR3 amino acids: CASSFGTAIFEAFF. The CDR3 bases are TGTGCCAGCAGCTTCGGGACTGCTATATTTGAAGCTTTCTTT.

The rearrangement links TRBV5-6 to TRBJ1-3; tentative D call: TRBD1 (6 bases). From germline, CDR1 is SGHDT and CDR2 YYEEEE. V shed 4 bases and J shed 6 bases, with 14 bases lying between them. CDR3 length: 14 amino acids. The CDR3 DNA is TGTGCCAGCAGCCTCGGGGGGGCGGCAAACACCATATATTTT. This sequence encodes CASSLGGAANTIYF. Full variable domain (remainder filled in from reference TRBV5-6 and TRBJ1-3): DAGVTQSPTHLIKTRGQQVTLRCSPKSGHDTVSWYQQALGQGPQFIFQYYEEEERQRGNFPDRFSGHQFPNYSSELNVNALLLGDSALYLCASSLGGAANTIYFGEGSWLTVV.

CDR3 sequence reads: CATKWTSGGYTDTQYF. CDR3 coding DNA: TGTGCCACCAAATGGACTAGCGGGGGATACACAGATACGCAGTATTTT. This chain connects TRBV19 to TRBJ2-3, with 13 positions matching TRBD2. Trimming took 10 bases from V and 2 from J; bases not matched to a gene: 9. The length of the CDR3 is 16 residues. The germline V gene encodes CDR1 LNHDA and CDR2 SQIVND (reference sequence). Complete variable domain (other parts from reference TRBV19 and TRBJ2-3): DGGITQSPKYLFRKEGQNVTLSCEQNLNHDAMYWYRQDPGQGLRLIYYSQIVNDFQKGDIAEGYSVSREKKESFPLTVTSAQKNPTAFYLCATKWTSGGYTDTQYFGPGTRLTVL.

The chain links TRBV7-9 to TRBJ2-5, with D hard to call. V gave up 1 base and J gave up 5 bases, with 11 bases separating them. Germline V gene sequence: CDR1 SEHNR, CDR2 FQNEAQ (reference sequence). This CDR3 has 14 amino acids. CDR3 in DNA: TGTGCCAGCAGCTTAGATTCAGTAAAGGAGACCCAGTACTTC. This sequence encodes CASSLDSVKETQYF.

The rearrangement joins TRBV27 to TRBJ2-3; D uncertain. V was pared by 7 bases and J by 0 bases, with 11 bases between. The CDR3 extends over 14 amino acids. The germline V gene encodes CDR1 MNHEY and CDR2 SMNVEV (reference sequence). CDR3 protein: CASTPSRSTDTQYF. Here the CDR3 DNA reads TGTGCCAGCACCCCCAGTAGAAGCACAGATACGCAGTATTTT.

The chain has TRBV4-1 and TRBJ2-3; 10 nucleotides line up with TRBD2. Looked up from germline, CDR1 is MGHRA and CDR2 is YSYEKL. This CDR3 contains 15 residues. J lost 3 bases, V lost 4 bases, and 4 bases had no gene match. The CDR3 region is CASSPSGGATDTQYF. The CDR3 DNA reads TGCGCCAGCAGCCCGAGCGGGGGGGCAACAGATACGCAGTATTTT.

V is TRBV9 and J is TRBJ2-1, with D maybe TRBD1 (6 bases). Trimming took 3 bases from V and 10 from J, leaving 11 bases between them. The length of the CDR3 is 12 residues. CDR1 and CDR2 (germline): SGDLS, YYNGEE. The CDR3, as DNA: TGTGCCAGCAGCGGAGACAGGCCCGAGCAGTTCTTC. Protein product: CASSGDRPEQFF.

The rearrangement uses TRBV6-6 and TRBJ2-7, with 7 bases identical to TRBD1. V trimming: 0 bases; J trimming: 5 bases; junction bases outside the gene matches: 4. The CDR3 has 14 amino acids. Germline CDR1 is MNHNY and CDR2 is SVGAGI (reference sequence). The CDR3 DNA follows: TGTGCCAGCAGTTACTCGACAGGGTTCAACGAGCAGTACTTC. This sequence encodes CASSYSTGFNEQYF.

The CDR3 spells CAWSAQALEQFF. DNA for the CDR3: TGTGCCTGGAGTGCACAGGCCCTGGAGCAGTTCTTC. The gene calls are TRBV30 and TRBJ2-1, with a weak D call TRBD1 (5 bases). Trimming removed 1 base from V and 10 bases from J, with 11 bases in between. Germline-derived CDR1 and CDR2 are GTSNPN and SVGIG (reference sequence). CDR3 length equals 12 residues.

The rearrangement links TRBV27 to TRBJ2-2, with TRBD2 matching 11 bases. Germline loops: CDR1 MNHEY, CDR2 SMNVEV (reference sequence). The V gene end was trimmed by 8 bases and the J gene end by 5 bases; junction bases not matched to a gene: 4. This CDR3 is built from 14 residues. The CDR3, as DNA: TGTGCCAGCCGATGGACTAGCGGGACCGGGGAGCTGTTTTTT. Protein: CASRWTSGTGELFF.

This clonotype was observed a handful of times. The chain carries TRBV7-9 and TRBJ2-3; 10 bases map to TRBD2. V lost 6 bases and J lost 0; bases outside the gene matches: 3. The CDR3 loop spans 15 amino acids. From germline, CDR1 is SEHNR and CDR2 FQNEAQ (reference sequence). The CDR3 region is CASSTLAGSTDTQYF. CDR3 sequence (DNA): TGTGCCAGCAGTACACTAGCGGGGAGCACAGATACGCAGTATTTT.

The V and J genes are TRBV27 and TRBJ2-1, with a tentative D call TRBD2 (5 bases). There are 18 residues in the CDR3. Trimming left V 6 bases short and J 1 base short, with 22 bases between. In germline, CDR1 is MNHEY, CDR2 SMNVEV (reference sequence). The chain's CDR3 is CASSGDVTWAGSYNEQFF. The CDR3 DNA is TGTGCCAGCAGCGGGGATGTCACTTGGGCTGGTTCCTACAATGAGCAGTTCTTC.

The CDR3 spells CSVEHRGKETQYF. CDR3 DNA sequence: TGCAGCGTTGAACACAGGGGGAAGGAGACCCAGTACTTC. The rearrangement uses TRBV29-1 and TRBJ2-5; 8 positions agree with TRBD1. V dropped 2 bases and J dropped 5; count of bases not matched to a gene: 4. CDR1 is SQVTM, CDR2 ANQGSEA, per germline. The CDR3 loop spans 13 amino acids.

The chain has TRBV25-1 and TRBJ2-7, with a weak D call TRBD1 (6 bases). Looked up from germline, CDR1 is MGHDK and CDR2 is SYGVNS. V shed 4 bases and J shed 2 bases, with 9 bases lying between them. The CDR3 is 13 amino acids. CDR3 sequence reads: CASSGGPTYEQYF. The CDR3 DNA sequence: TGTGCCAGCAGTGGGGGGCCCACCTACGAGCAGTACTTC.

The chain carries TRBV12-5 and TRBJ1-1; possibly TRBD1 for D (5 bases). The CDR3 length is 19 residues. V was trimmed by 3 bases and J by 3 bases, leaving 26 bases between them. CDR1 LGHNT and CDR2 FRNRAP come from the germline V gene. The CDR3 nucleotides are TGTGCTAGTGGTTTCTTCCTACCACGACAGACCGACTCCGACACTGAAGCTTTCTTT. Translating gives CASGFFLPRQTDSDTEAFF.

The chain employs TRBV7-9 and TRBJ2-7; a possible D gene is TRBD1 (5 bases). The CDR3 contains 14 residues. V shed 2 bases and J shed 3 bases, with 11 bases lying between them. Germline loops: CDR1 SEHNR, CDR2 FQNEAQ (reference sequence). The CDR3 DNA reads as TGTGCCAGCAGCTTATCCCCTGACAGCTACGAGCAGTACTTC. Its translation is CASSLSPDSYEQYF.

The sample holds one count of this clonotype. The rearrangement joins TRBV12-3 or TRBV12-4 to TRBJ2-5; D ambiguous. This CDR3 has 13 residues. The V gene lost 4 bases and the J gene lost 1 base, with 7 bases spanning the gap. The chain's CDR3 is CASSSHGQETQYF. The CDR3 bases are TGTGCCAGCAGTTCGCACGGCCAAGAGACCCAGTACTTC.

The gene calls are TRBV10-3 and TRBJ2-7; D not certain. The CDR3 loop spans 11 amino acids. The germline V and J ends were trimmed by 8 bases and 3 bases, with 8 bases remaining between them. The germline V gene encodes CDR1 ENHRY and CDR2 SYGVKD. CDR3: CAIAADYEQYF. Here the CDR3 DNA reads TGTGCCATCGCCGCAGACTACGAGCAGTACTTC.

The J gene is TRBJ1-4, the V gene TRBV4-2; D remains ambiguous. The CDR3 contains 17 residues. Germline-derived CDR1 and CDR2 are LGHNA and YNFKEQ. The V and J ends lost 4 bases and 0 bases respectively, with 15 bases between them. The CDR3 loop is CASSLTLMDATNEKLFF. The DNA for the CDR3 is TGTGCCAGCAGCCTAACGCTGATGGATGCAACTAATGAAAAACTGTTTTTT.

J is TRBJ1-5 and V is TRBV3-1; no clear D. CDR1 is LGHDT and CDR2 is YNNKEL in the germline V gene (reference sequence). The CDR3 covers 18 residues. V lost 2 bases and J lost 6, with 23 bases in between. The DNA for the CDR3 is TGTGCCAGCAGCCAACGCCCTCTCGAGACGGCACCGGGTCAGCCCCAGCATTTT. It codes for CASSQRPLETAPGQPQHF. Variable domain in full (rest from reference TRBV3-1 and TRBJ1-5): DTAVSQTPKYLVTQMGNDKSIKCEQNLGHDTMYWYKQDSKKFLKIMFSYNNKELIINETVPNRFSPKSPDKAHLNLHINSLELGDSAVYFCASSQRPLETAPGQPQHFGDGTRLSIL.

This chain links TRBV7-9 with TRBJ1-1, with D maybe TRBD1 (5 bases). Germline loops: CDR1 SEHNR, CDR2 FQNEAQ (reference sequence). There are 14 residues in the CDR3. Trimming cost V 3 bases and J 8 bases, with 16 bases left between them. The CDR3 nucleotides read TGTGCCAGCAGCTTTAGTGGGGCCACCGACGAAGCTTTCTTT. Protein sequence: CASSFSGATDEAFF.

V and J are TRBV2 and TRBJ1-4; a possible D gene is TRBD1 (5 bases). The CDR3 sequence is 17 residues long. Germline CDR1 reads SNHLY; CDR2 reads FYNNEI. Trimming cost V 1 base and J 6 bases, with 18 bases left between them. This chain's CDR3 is CASSEVALRTRDEKLFF. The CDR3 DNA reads TGTGCCAGCAGTGAAGTAGCCCTTCGGACCAGGGATGAAAAACTGTTTTTT. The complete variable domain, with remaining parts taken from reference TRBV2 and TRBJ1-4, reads EPEVTQTPSHQVTQMGQEVILRCVPISNHLYFYWYRQILGQKVEFLVSFYNNEISEKSEIFDDQFSVERPDGSNFTLKIRSTKLEDSAMYFCASSEVALRTRDEKLFFGSGTQLSVL.

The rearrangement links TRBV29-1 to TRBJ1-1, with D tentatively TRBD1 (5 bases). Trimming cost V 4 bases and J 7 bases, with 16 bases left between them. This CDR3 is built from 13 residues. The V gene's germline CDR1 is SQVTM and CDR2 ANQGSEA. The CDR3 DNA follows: TGCAGCGTTGCTCCGGGACCAGGACTTGAAGCTTTCTTT. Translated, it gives CSVAPGPGLEAFF.

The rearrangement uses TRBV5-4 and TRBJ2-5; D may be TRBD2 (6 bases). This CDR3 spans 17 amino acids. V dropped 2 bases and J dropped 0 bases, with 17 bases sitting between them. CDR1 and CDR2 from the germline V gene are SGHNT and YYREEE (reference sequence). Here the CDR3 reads CASSFPGGGMYQETQYF. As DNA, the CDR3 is TGTGCCAGCAGCTTCCCCGGTGGGGGGATGTACCAAGAGACCCAGTACTTC. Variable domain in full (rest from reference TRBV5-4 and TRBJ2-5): ETGVTQSPTHLIKTRGQQVTLRCSSQSGHNTVSWYQQALGQGPQFIFQYYREEENGRGNFPPRFSGLQFPNYSSELNVNALELDDSALYLCASSFPGGGMYQETQYFGPGTRLLVL.

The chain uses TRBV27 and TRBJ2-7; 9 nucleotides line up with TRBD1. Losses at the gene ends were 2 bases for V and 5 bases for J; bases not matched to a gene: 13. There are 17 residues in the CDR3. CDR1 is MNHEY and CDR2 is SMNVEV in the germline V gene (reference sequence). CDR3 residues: CASSLPPGQGVMDEQYF. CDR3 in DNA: TGTGCCAGCAGTTTACCTCCGGGACAGGGAGTTATGGACGAGCAGTACTTC.